The 6 T cell receptor beta chains listed next were all sequenced from one sample in a study of blood T cell repertoires in COVID-19. Data came from immunoSEQ multiplex PCR; TCRdb stores just in-frame clones and leaves some out. The repertoire includes some 46,000 clones, approximately 70% of them detected once, and 61% sits in the top ten. Sequenced sample: peripheral blood. All receptors derive from a man older than 75 with acute or convalescent COVID-19.

The chain employs TRBV6-1 and TRBJ1-5; 10 bases match TRBD1. The germline V gene encodes CDR1 MNHNS and CDR2 SASEGT. The V and J ends lost 1 base and 2 bases, in that order; junction bases with no gene match: 5. The CDR3 is 17 amino acids. The CDR3 loop is CASSEVYGTGGNQPQHF. DNA of the CDR3: TGTGCCAGCAGTGAAGTATACGGGACAGGGGGCAATCAGCCCCAGCATTTT.

The chain employs TRBV6-6 and TRBJ1-1, with no clear D. V lost 6 bases to trimming and J lost 8 bases, with 13 bases between them. The CDR3 extends over 12 amino acids. Germline V gene sequence: CDR1 MNHNY, CDR2 SVGAGI (reference sequence). The CDR3 here is CASRRIGEEAFF. CDR3 coding DNA: TGTGCCAGCAGGCGTATCGGAGAGGAAGCTTTCTTT.

This clone has at least ten counts. The J gene is TRBJ2-1, the V gene TRBV4-2; 8 bases are a match to TRBD2. V lost 4 bases to trimming and J lost 2 bases; unmatched junction nucleotides: 7. Germline assignment: CDR1 LGHNA and CDR2 YNFKEQ. The CDR3 has 16 amino acids. The CDR3 sequence: CASSPNSGTTYNEQFF. The CDR3 coding sequence is TGTGCCAGCAGCCCCAATAGCGGGACGACCTACAATGAGCAGTTCTTC.

V and J are TRBV12-5 and TRBJ2-3; 8 bases fit TRBD2. This CDR3 comprises 13 residues. V lost 6 bases, J lost 4 bases, and 3 bases stayed unmatched. CDR1 and CDR2 from the germline V gene are LGHNT and FRNRAP. CDR3 sequence (DNA): TGTGCTAGTGGGGCCGGGAGGGCAGATACGCAGTATTTT. It specifies CASGAGRADTQYF.

The chain employs TRBV15 and TRBJ2-7; 9 nucleotides align to TRBD1. The CDR3 runs to 15 residues. The J segment lost 2 bases and the V segment lost 5 bases, leaving 7 bases of the junction unmatched. The germline CDR1 and CDR2 sequences are LNHNV and YYDKDF (reference sequence). The CDR3 spells CATSAGTGSPYEQYF. Written as DNA, the CDR3 is TGTGCCACCAGCGCCGGGACAGGGAGCCCCTACGAGCAGTACTTC.

V is TRBV6-5 and J is TRBJ2-7, with unresolved D. The ends were cut back, 5 bases at V and 2 bases at J, with 13 bases in the middle. The CDR3 totals 14 residues. Germline CDR1 is MNHEY and CDR2 is SVGAGI. For the CDR3, the DNA is TGTGCCAGCAGTAGGAGTGGCGGCCCCTACGAGCAGTACTTC. This translates into CASSRSGGPYEQYF.